The T cell receptor beta chain under discussion was sequenced for a study of T cell changes during pregnancy in multiple sclerosis. Trimming pared 2 bases from V and 4 bases from J, leaving 6 bases between. The germline gives CDR1 SGHVS, CDR2 FQNEAQ. This CDR3 is 13 amino acids long. TCRdb's copy holds only in-frame clones and misses some; the assay was immunoSEQ multiplex PCR. The table shows about 59,000 clones, with approximately 91% occurring only once. The receptor was isolated from a female donor with multiple sclerosis, enrolled in a pregnancy study. This chain connects TRBV7-8 to TRBJ1-3; D unresolved. The sequencing here drew on peripheral blood, taken in the second trimester of pregnancy. CDR3 residues: CASSLNEGNTIYF. The CDR3, as DNA: TGTGCCAGCAGCTTAAACGAGGGAAACACCATATATTTT.